This T cell receptor (beta chain) was sequenced in a study of OX40 agonist ivuxolimab in advanced cancers. In the study overall: Patients received the agonistic anti-OX40 (CD134) antibody ivuxolimab.

Sampling times: baseline, cycle 4 day 1, cycle 7 day 1. TCRdb's copy holds only in-frame clones and misses some; the assay was immunoSEQ multiplex PCR. Found here are some 75,000 clones, approximately 85% of them singletons; the top ten hold roughly 3.1%. Germline assignment: CDR1 KGHSH and CDR2 LQKENI. CDR3 length equals 16 residues. J lost 2 bases, V lost 3 bases, and 6 bases had no gene match. As to this clone: Its target is not known.

General study results and limits: Relative to CD4+, CD8+ T cells held more expanded clones on average.

This TCR was sampled from an adult with an advanced solid tumor such as melanoma, head and neck, liver or kidney cancer. The rearrangement uses TRBV18 and TRBJ1-2; 10 positions match TRBD1. Here the sequenced sample was CD4+ or CD8+ T cells sorted from blood, taken in a trial of the OX40 agonist ivuxolimab. Here the CDR3 DNA reads TGTGCCAGCTCACCCATGACAGGGGGCCGCAACTATGGCTACACCTTC. Residues: CASSPMTGGRNYGYTF.